These 10 T cell receptor beta chains were sequenced from one sample in a study of Ad26.COV2.S vaccination and SARS-CoV-2 variants. Specified treatment: around 19 received Ad26.COV2.S at low or high dose, single or two shots; 5 received placebo; per-sample allocation not given. It was on day 63 after the first vaccine or placebo injection that samples were taken. Only in-frame clones appear in the TCRdb table, and some are missing; sequencing was by immunoSEQ multiplex PCR. The data hold 350,000 to 450,000 clones, with 92% observed a single time. This specimen was peripheral blood, taken in a trial of Ad26.COV2.S vaccine versus placebo. The source of these receptors is a person between 18 and 65 years old who received the Ad26.COV2.S COVID-19 vaccine or a placebo.

The chain combines TRBV5-1 with TRBJ2-2, with 8 bases matching TRBD2. The CDR3 extends over 16 amino acids. Germline assignment: CDR1 SGHRS and CDR2 YFSETQ. Germline trimming cut 0 bases from V and 3 bases from J; bases unmatched to any gene: 4. Written as DNA, the CDR3 is TGCGCCAGCAGCTTGGTCACTAGCGGCTACACCGGGGAGCTGTTTTTT. Its translation is CASSLVTSGYTGELFF.

This chain connects TRBV5-6 to TRBJ1-4; D call uncertain. This CDR3 spans 15 amino acids. Between the trimmed V and J ends, which lost 4 bases and 1 base, there was a span of 11 bases. Germline CDR1 SGHDT, CDR2 YYEEEE. The CDR3 protein is CASSRTDLTNEKLFF. CDR3 sequence (DNA): TGTGCCAGCAGCCGGACGGACTTAACTAATGAAAAACTGTTTTTT.

V gene TRBV11-2 combines with J gene TRBJ1-2; no firm D call. Germline V gene data show CDR1 as SGHAT and CDR2 as FQNNGV. The V and J ends lost 6 bases and 0 bases respectively, with 11 bases between them. The CDR3 sequence is 14 residues long. In DNA, the CDR3 is TGTGCCAGCAGAGCGACATTCACTAACTATGGCTACACCTTC. Protein product: CASRATFTNYGYTF.

J is TRBJ1-5 and V is TRBV7-2; D remains ambiguous. The CDR3 is made up of 15 amino acids. The germline V and J ends were trimmed by 1 base and 4 bases, with 11 bases remaining between them. The germline gives CDR1 SGHTA, CDR2 FQGNSA. The CDR3 here is CASSLGFRLNQPQHF. DNA of the CDR3: TGTGCCAGCAGCTTAGGGTTTAGGTTAAATCAGCCCCAGCATTTT.

This chain uses TRBV10-3 with TRBJ2-7, with 10 nucleotides matching TRBD1. There are 15 residues in the CDR3. CDR1 ENHRY and CDR2 SYGVKD come from the germline V gene. The J segment lost 2 bases and the V segment lost 7 bases, leaving 8 bases of the junction unmatched. In DNA, the CDR3 is TGTGCCATCACTGGGGACAGGGGTTATCCCTACGAGCAGTACTTC. Translating it yields CAITGDRGYPYEQYF.

This clone was seen just once. The chain carries TRBV15 and TRBJ1-2; D unresolved. This CDR3 has 15 residues. Germline V gene data show CDR1 as LNHNV and CDR2 as YYDKDF (reference sequence). V dropped 0 bases and J dropped 9 bases, with 17 bases sitting between them. The CDR3 bases are TGTGCCACCAGCAGAGATTTGGTTGGGGTAGGAAGCTACACCTTC. Translation gives CATSRDLVGVGSYTF.

This clone has only one observation. The rearrangement joins TRBV7-8 to TRBJ2-6; 8 bases agree with TRBD1. From germline, CDR1 is SGHVS and CDR2 FQNEAQ. The V gene end was trimmed by 4 bases and the J gene end by 0 bases; junction bases not matched to a gene: 11. The CDR3 runs to 19 residues. The CDR3, as DNA: TGTGCCAGCAGCTCCCTCCAAGGACAGGGCTTCTCTGGGGCCAACGTCCTGACTTTC. This codes for CASSSLQGQGFSGANVLTF.

The chain recombines TRBV18 with TRBJ1-1, with TRBD1 matching over 7 bases. Germline V gene data show CDR1 as KGHSH and CDR2 as LQKENI. J lost 5 bases, V lost 1 base, and 10 bases had no gene match. CDR3 length: 16 amino acids. The CDR3: CASSPLWAGGGTEAFF. The CDR3 DNA reads TGTGCCAGCTCACCACTATGGGCAGGGGGTGGAACTGAAGCTTTCTTT.

V and J are TRBV3-1 (or the pseudogene TRBV3-2) and TRBJ1-2, with 8 bases aligning to TRBD1. The CDR3 sequence is 17 residues long. Germline V gene data show CDR1 as LGHDT and CDR2 as YNNKEL (reference sequence). Germline trimming cut 0 bases from V and 5 bases from J; bases unmatched to any gene: 11. CDR3 nucleotides: TGTGCCAGCAGCCAAGATAGGGCAGGGGGCCTATGGTATGGCTACACCTTC. Its translation: CASSQDRAGGLWYGYTF.

V is TRBV20-1 and J is TRBJ2-7; 7 positions agree with TRBD2. With 5 bases clipped from V and 7 bases from J, the junction kept 5 bases outside the gene matches. Germline values: CDR1 DFQATT, CDR2 SNEGSKA (reference sequence). The CDR3 is 11 amino acids. The CDR3: CSAGRVEEQYF. Here the CDR3 DNA reads TGCAGTGCTGGGAGGGTTGAGGAGCAGTACTTC.